Presented here are 24 T cell receptor beta chains from one specimen sequenced in a study of T-cell memory formation after mild COVID-19. One entry per CDR3 protein results from TCRdb running MiXCR on the 5' RACE reads. The sample has around 310,000 distinct CDR3 sequences, around 15% seen once; the top ten hold around 23%. The source material was PBMCs or a T cell subset sorted from them (not recorded which). The origin of the receptors is a man younger than 30 who had mild COVID-19 (a few samples of this study predate the infection). Cell type and time point are not known.

The sample holds a few counts of this clonotype. The chain is built from TRBV7-9 and TRBJ2-3, with TRBD2 as a possible D gene (6 bases). The germline gives CDR1 SEHNR, CDR2 FQNEAQ (reference sequence). This CDR3 has 19 amino acids. V dropped 5 bases and J dropped 0 bases, with 24 bases sitting between them. Written as DNA, the CDR3 is TGTGCCAGCAGCCCAGGGCCAGCGGGCGGACCTTGGAGCACAGATACGCAGTATTTT. This codes for CASSPGPAGGPWSTDTQYF.

This clonotype showed up just once. The J gene is TRBJ1-1, the V gene TRBV28; possible D gene TRBD1, 6 bases. V shed 5 bases and J shed 4 bases, with 17 bases lying between them. The CDR3 length is 15 residues. Germline V CDR1 and CDR2: MDHEN, SYDVKM. Written as DNA, the CDR3 is TGTGCCAGCAGTCCCGGTTCTGGCAGGGGCACTGAAGCTTTCTTT. Its translation is CASSPGSGRGTEAFF.

J is TRBJ1-3 and V is TRBV5-5; D is unresolved. V dropped 1 base and J dropped 4 bases, with 3 bases sitting between them. Germline V gene sequence: CDR1 SGHKS, CDR2 YYEKEE (reference sequence). CDR3 length: 12 residues. The CDR3 nucleotides read TGTGCCAGCAGCTTGCACGGAAACACCATATATTTT. Translating gives CASSLHGNTIYF.

This clonotype showed up many times. The V and J genes are TRBV29-1 and TRBJ2-2, with D perhaps matching TRBD2 (6 bases). The V gene's germline CDR1 is SQVTM and CDR2 ANQGSEA. CDR3 length equals 14 residues. V was pared by 7 bases and J by 1 base, with 13 bases between. The chain's CDR3 is CSAQSGVNTGELFF. Here the CDR3 DNA reads TGCAGCGCCCAATCGGGGGTGAACACCGGGGAGCTGTTTTTT.

The J gene is TRBJ1-3, the V gene TRBV12-3 or TRBV12-4; the match to TRBD1 covers 7 bases. The CDR3 length is 14 residues. V dropped 2 bases and J dropped 5; count of bases not matched to a gene: 3. CDR3 nucleotides: TGTGCCAGCAGTTTAAGGGGACAGAGAAACACCATATATTTT. This gives the protein CASSLRGQRNTIYF.

The chain joins TRBV20-1 to TRBJ2-2, with TRBD2 as a possible D gene (6 bases). V lost 1 base and J lost 4, with 7 bases in between. Germline CDR1 is DFQATT and CDR2 is SNEGSKA (reference sequence). The CDR3 totals 13 residues. This chain's CDR3 is CSARVGGTGELFF. CDR3 bases: TGCAGTGCTAGAGTGGGGGGCACCGGGGAGCTGTTTTTT.

The chain links TRBV6-5 to TRBJ1-2, with D uncertain. This CDR3 has 14 amino acids. Trimming left V 4 bases short and J 4 bases short, with 13 bases between. Germline V CDR1 and CDR2: MNHEY, SVGAGI. The CDR3 DNA sequence: TGTGCCAGCAGTTTGTCGAGGGAGCGCTATGGCTACACCTTC. This encodes CASSLSRERYGYTF.

There are a few counts of this clonotype. This rearrangement joins TRBV18 to TRBJ2-7; D remains ambiguous. CDR1 and CDR2 (germline): KGHSH, LQKENI. V lost 4 bases to trimming and J lost 6 bases, with 13 bases between them. This CDR3 has 13 amino acids. The CDR3 is CASSLGNTPEQYV. The CDR3 region has the DNA TGTGCCAGCTCACTAGGGAATACCCCCGAGCAGTACGTC.

This rearrangement joins TRBV3-1 to TRBJ2-3; D tentatively fits TRBD1 or TRBD2 (5 bases each). The CDR3 is made up of 15 amino acids. Trimming took off 0 bases at V and 8 bases at J, with 15 bases between the two ends. Germline V lookup: CDR1 LGHDT, CDR2 YNNKEL (reference sequence). The CDR3 DNA sequence: TGTGCCAGCAGCCAAGAGCCCCGGTATGGGGGTACGCAGTATTTT. As protein: CASSQEPRYGGTQYF.

This clonotype was seen only a few times. Germline is not matched at one junction end, which may reflect a read error. This chain uses TRBV4-3 with TRBJ1-4; 7 bases agree with TRBD1. Germline CDR1 LGHNA, CDR2 YSLEER. CDR3 length: 13 amino acids. The CDR3 protein is CASSQYRGASGWF. The CDR3 coding sequence is TGCGCCAGCAGCCAGTACAGGGGAGCCTCCGGGTGGTTT.

The chain carries TRBV24-1 and TRBJ2-2; D is possibly TRBD2 (6 bases). The V end lost 3 bases, the J end lost 0 bases, and 13 bases lay between the germline ends. The germline CDR1 and CDR2 sequences are KGHDR and SFDVKD. CDR3 length: 17 amino acids. In DNA, the CDR3 is TGTGCCACCAGTGATCCGAATCGGGACTCGAACACCGGGGAGCTGTTTTTT. The encoded protein is CATSDPNRDSNTGELFF.

This clonotype was detected only a few times. The CDR3 DNA reads as TGTGCCAGCAGTTTAGTCCCTAGCGGGACTAGCACAGATACGCAGTATTTT. It encodes CASSLVPSGTSTDTQYF. The chain is built from TRBV12-3 or TRBV12-4 and TRBJ2-3; 9 bases line up with TRBD2. After removal of 1 base from V and 0 bases from J, the junction contained 5 bases not matched to a gene. The CDR3 is 17 amino acids.

This rearrangement joins TRBV29-1 to TRBJ2-7; D gene uncertain. This CDR3 contains 11 residues. V lost 5 bases, J lost 7 bases, and 12 bases lay in between. Germline CDR1 is SQVTM and CDR2 is ANQGSEA. For the CDR3, the DNA is TGCAGCGTTCACGAGGATGGTGAGCAGTACGTC. This translates into CSVHEDGEQYV.

The chain uses TRBV7-6 and TRBJ2-3; 7 bases fit TRBD1. Germline CDR1 is SGHVS and CDR2 is FNYEAQ. The CDR3 is made up of 15 amino acids. The V and J ends lost 5 bases and 5 bases, in that order; junction bases with no gene match: 10. The CDR3 loop reads CASSLDTGAGDTQYF. The CDR3 DNA sequence: TGTGCCAGCAGCCTAGATACAGGGGCTGGAGATACGCAGTATTTT. Full variable domain (outside the CDR3, taken from reference TRBV7-6 and TRBJ2-3): GAGVSQSPRYKVTKRGQDVALRCDPISGHVSLYWYRQALGQGPEFLTYFNYEAQQDKSGLPNDRFSAERPEGSISTLTIQRTEQRDSAMYRCASSLDTGAGDTQYFGPGTRLTVL.

The chain couples TRBV29-1 to TRBJ2-3; 7 bases align to TRBD2. The CDR3 is 13 residues long. CDR1 and CDR2 from the germline V gene are SQVTM and ANQGSEA. V lost 5 bases to trimming and J lost 2 bases; unmatched junction nucleotides: 4. CDR3 sequence (DNA): TGCAGCGTTCGAGCGGGGTCCACAGATACGCAGTATTTT. This encodes CSVRAGSTDTQYF.

This clonotype was found many times. The rearrangement links TRBV5-1 to TRBJ2-3; 10 bases agree with TRBD2. CDR1 and CDR2 from the germline V gene are SGHRS and YFSETQ. CDR3 size: 16 residues. With V trimmed by 1 base and J by 6 bases, 8 bases remained unmatched. The CDR3 spells CASSLIPAGGPDTQYF. As DNA, the CDR3 is TGCGCCAGCAGCTTGATTCCAGCGGGGGGGCCGGATACGCAGTATTTT. The full variable domain, completed using reference TRBV5-1 and TRBJ2-3, is KAGVTQTPRYLIKTRGQQVTLSCSPISGHRSVSWYQQTPGQGLQFLFEYFSETQRNKGNFPGRFSGRQFSNSRSEMNVSTLELGDSALYLCASSLIPAGGPDTQYFGPGTRLTVL.

The V gene is TRBV28, the J gene TRBJ1-5, with D uncertain. The CDR3 extends over 15 amino acids. Germline CDR1 and CDR2: MDHEN and SYDVKM. Trimming removed 3 bases from V and 4 bases from J, with 13 bases in between. CDR3 nucleotides: TGTGCCAGCAGTTTCGAGCGGAGGGAAAATCAGCCCCAGCATTTT. The encoded protein is CASSFERRENQPQHF.

This clonotype was counted ten times or more. The chain links TRBV12-3 or TRBV12-4 to TRBJ2-7, with D possibly being TRBD1 or TRBD2 (5 bases each). Trimming removed 3 bases from V and 5 bases from J, with 14 bases in between. The CDR3 loop spans 14 amino acids. The CDR3 loop reads CASSLTRDGDEQYV. In nucleotides, the CDR3 is TGTGCCAGCAGTTTGACCAGGGACGGTGACGAGCAGTACGTC.

This sequence joins TRBV6-6 and TRBJ1-1; D unclear. CDR3 size: 13 residues. Trimming pared 6 bases from V and 8 bases from J, leaving 16 bases between. Germline CDR1 MNHNY, CDR2 SVGAGI (reference sequence). The CDR3 is CASSLGAGQEAFF. The CDR3 region has the DNA TGTGCCAGCAGCTTGGGAGCGGGCCAAGAAGCTTTCTTT.

This chain uses TRBV6-2 or TRBV6-3 with TRBJ2-5; 9 bases are shared with TRBD2. The germline gives CDR1 MNHEY, CDR2 SVGEGT. The CDR3 has 17 amino acids. V lost 6 bases and J lost 2; bases outside the gene matches: 13. CDR3 region: CASSPQAAAGGQETQYF. The CDR3 bases are TGTGCCAGCAGCCCACAGGCTGCAGCGGGGGGACAAGAGACCCAGTACTTC.

This clonotype was counted between two and nine times. The chain joins TRBV7-9 to TRBJ2-7; 10 bases align to TRBD2. The germline V gene encodes CDR1 SEHNR and CDR2 FQNEAQ (reference sequence). The CDR3 length is 17 residues. The junction had 10 bases not matched to a gene; V was cut back by 1 base and J by 4 bases. The CDR3, as DNA: TGTGCCAGCAGCTTAGTTTTGCGGACTAGCGGATCTTACGAGCAGTACTTC. Its translation is CASSLVLRTSGSYEQYF.

This rearrangement joins TRBV10-3 to TRBJ1-1; D ambiguous. Germline CDR1 and CDR2: ENHRY and SYGVKD. The CDR3 sequence is 11 residues long. Trimming took off 10 bases at V and 2 bases at J, with 8 bases between the two ends. The CDR3 coding sequence is TGTGCCACCGAAGGCAACACTGAAGCTTTCTTT. The encoded protein is CATEGNTEAFF.

This clonotype was observed a few times. The J gene is TRBJ2-7, the V gene TRBV11-2, with TRBD2 matching 8 bases. The trim removed 2 bases at V and 5 bases at J, leaving 11 bases unmatched. Germline CDR1 is SGHAT and CDR2 is FQNNGV. The CDR3 extends over 16 amino acids. This CDR3 is CASSLKRLAGPHEQYV. In DNA form, the CDR3 reads TGTGCCAGCAGCTTAAAACGGCTAGCGGGCCCCCACGAGCAGTACGTC.

The rearrangement uses TRBV20-1 and TRBJ2-4; 14 bases are shared with TRBD2. Germline trimming cut 8 bases from V and 0 bases from J; bases unmatched to any gene: 9. This CDR3 comprises 17 residues. CDR1 is DFQATT, CDR2 SNEGSKA, per germline (reference sequence). The CDR3 bases are TGCAGTACCTCGGGACTAGCGGGGGTTCTAGCCAAAAACATTCAGTACTTC. This translates into CSTSGLAGVLAKNIQYF.